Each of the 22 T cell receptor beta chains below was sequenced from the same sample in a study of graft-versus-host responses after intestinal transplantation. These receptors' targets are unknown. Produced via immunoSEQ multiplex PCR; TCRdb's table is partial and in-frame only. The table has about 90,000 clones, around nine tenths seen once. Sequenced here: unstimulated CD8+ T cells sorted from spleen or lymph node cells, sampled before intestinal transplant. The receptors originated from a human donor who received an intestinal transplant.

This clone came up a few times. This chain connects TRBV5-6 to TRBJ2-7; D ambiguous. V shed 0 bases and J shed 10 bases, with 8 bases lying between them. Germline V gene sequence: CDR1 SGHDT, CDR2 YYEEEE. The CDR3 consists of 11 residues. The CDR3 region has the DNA TGTGCCAGCAGCTTGGGTCTGAGTCAGTACTTC. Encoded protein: CASSLGLSQYF.

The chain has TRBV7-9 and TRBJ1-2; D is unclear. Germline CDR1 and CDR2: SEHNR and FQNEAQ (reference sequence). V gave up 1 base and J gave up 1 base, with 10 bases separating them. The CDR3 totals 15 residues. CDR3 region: CASSLVPGSNYGYTF. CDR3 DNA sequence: TGTGCCAGCAGCTTAGTTCCGGGAAGTAACTATGGCTACACCTTC.

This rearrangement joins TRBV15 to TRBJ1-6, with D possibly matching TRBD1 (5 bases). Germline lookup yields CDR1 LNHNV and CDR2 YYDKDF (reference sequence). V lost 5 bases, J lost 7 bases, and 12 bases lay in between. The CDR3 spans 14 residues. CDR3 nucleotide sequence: TGTGCCACCAGCGAATGGGGCCGGAATTCACCCCTCCACTTT. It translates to CATSEWGRNSPLHF.

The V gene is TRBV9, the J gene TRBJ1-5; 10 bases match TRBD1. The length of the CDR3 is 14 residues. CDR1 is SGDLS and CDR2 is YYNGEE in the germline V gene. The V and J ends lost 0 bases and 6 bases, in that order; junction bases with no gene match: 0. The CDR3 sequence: CASSVGTGGQPQHF. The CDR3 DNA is TGTGCCAGCAGCGTAGGGACAGGGGGTCAGCCCCAGCATTTT.

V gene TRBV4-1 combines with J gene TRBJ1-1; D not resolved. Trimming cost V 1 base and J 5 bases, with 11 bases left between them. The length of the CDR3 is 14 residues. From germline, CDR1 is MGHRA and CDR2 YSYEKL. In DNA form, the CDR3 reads TGCGCCAGCAGCCAAGTGGAGGTATGGACTGAAGCTTTCTTT. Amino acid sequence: CASSQVEVWTEAFF.

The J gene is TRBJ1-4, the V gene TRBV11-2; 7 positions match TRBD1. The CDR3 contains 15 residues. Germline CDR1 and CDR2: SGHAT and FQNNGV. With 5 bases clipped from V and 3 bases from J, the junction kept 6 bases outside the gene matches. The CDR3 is CASSLRQGPNEKLFF. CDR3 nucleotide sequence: TGTGCCAGCAGCCTCAGACAGGGCCCTAATGAAAAACTGTTTTTT.

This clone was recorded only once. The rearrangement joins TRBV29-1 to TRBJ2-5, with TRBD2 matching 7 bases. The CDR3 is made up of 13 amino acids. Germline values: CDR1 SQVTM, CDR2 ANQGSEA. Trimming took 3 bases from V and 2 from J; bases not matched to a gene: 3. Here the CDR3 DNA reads TGCAGCGTTGATGCTAGCGGTCAAGAGACCCAGTACTTC. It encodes CSVDASGQETQYF.

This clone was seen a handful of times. The CDR3 is CASSTWSGTDYSNQPQHF. The CDR3 nucleotides read TGTGCCAGTAGTACCTGGTCGGGAACAGATTATAGCAATCAGCCCCAGCATTTT. V is TRBV19 and J is TRBJ1-5; D ambiguous. This CDR3 is 18 amino acids long. Between the trimmed V and J ends, which lost 4 bases and 0 bases, there was a span of 19 bases. Germline assignment: CDR1 LNHDA and CDR2 SQIVND (reference sequence).

CDR3 sequence: CASSWEPHQPQHF. CDR3 bases: TGTGCCAGTAGTTGGGAGCCGCATCAGCCCCAGCATTTT. The chain couples TRBV19 to TRBJ1-5; no clear D. CDR3 size: 13 residues. V lost 5 bases, J lost 5 bases, and 10 bases lay in between. The germline V gene encodes CDR1 LNHDA and CDR2 SQIVND (reference sequence). Filled out from reference TRBV19 and TRBJ1-5, the complete variable domain reads DGGITQSPKYLFRKEGQNVTLSCEQNLNHDAMYWYRQDPGQGLRLIYYSQIVNDFQKGDIAEGYSVSREKKESFPLTVTSAQKNPTAFYLCASSWEPHQPQHFGDGTRLSIL.

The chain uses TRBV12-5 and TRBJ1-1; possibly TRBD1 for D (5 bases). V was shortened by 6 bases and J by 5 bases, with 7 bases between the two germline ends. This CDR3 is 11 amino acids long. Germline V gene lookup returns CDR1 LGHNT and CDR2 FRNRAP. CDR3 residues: CASGPGTEAFF. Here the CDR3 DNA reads TGTGCTAGTGGCCCAGGGACTGAAGCTTTCTTT.

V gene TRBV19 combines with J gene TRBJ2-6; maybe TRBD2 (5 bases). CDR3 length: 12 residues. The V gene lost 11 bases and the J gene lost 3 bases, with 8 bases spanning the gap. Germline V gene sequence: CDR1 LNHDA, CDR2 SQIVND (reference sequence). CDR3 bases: TGTGCCTCCGGGAATGGGGCCAACGTCCTGACTTTC. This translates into CASGNGANVLTF.

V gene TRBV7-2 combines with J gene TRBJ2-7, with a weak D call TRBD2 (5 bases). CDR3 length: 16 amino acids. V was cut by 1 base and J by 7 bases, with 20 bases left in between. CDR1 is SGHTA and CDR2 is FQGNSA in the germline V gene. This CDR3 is CASSLEAAPGIWEQYF. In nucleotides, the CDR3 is TGTGCCAGCAGCTTAGAAGCCGCCCCCGGGATTTGGGAGCAGTACTTC.

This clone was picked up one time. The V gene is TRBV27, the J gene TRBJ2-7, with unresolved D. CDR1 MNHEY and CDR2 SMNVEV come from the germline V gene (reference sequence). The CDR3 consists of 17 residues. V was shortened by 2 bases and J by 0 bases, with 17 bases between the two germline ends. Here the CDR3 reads CASSLTAPSRSSYEQYF. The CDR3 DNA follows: TGTGCCAGCAGTTTAACGGCCCCCTCAAGGAGCTCCTACGAGCAGTACTTC.

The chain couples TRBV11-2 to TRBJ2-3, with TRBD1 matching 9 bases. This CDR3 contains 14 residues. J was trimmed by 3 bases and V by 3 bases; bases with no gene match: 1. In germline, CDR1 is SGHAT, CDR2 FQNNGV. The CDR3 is CASSLGTGTDTQYF. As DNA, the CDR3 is TGTGCCAGCAGCTTGGGGACAGGGACAGATACGCAGTATTTT. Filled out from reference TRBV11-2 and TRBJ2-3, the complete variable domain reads EAGVAQSPRYKIIEKRQSVAFWCNPISGHATLYWYQQILGQGPKLLIQFQNNGVVDDSQLPKDRFSAERLKGVDSTLKIQPAKLEDSAVYLCASSLGTGTDTQYFGPGTRLTVL.

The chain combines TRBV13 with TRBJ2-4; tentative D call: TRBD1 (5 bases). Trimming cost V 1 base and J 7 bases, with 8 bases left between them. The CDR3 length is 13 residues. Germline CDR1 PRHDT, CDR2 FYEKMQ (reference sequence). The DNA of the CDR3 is TGTGCCAGCAGCTTAGAGGGGAACAACATTCAGTACTTC. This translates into CASSLEGNNIQYF. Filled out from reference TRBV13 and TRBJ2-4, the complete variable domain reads AAGVIQSPRHLIKEKRETATLKCYPIPRHDTVYWYQQGPGQDPQFLISFYEKMQSDKGSIPDRFSAQQFSDYHSELNMSSLELGDSALYFCASSLEGNNIQYFGAGTRLSVL.

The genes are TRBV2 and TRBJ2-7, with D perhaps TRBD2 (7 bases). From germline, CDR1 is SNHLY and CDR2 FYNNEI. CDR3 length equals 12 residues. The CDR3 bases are TGTGCAGGGGGGGGCCCTTCCTACGAGCAGTACTTC. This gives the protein CAGGGPSYEQYF.

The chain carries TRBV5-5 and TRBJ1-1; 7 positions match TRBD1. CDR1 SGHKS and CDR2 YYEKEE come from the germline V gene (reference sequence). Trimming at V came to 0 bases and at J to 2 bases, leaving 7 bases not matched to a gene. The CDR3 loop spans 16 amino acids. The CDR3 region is CASSLASGGPNTEAFF. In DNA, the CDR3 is TGTGCCAGCAGCTTGGCGTCAGGGGGTCCAAACACTGAAGCTTTCTTT.

CDR3 coding DNA: TGTGCCAGCAGTTACTCGAATTCAGGCAACCTTGATGCTTTCTTT. This sequence encodes CASSYSNSGNLDAFF. The chain has TRBV6-5 and TRBJ1-1; D is undetermined. The CDR3 contains 15 residues. V lost 0 bases and J lost 11, with 19 bases in between. Looked up from germline, CDR1 is MNHEY and CDR2 is SVGAGI.

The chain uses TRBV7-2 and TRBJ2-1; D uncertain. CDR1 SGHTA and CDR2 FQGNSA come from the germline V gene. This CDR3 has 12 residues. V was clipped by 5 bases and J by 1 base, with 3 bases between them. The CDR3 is CASSRSYNEQFF. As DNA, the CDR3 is TGTGCCAGCAGCCGTTCCTACAATGAGCAGTTCTTC.

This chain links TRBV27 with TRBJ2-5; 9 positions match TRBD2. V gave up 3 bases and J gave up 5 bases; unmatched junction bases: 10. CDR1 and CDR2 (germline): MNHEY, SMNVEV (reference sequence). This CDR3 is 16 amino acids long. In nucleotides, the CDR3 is TGTGCCAGCAGTTTCTTTGCGGGAGGGCCTGCGGAGACCCAGTACTTC. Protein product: CASSFFAGGPAETQYF.

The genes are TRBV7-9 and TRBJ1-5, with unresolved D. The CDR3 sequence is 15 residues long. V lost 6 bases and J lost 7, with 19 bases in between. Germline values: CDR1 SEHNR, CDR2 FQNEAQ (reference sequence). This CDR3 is CASSPGNGYGQPQHF. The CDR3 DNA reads TGTGCCAGCAGTCCGGGGAACGGATACGGCCAGCCCCAGCATTTT.

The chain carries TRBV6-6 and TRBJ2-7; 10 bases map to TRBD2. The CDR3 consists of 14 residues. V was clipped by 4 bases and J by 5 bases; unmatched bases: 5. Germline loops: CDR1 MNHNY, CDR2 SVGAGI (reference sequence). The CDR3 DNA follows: TGTGCCAGCAGTTTTAGCGGGAGGCCCCACGAGCAGTACTTC. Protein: CASSFSGRPHEQYF.